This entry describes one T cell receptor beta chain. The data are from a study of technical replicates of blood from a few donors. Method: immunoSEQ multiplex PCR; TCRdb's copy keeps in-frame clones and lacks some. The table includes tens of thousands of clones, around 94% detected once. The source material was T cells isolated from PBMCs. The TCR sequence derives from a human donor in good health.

CDR3 in amino acids: CASLREGYEQYF. The CDR3 DNA reads as TGTGCCAGCCTAAGGGAGGGCTACGAGCAGTACTTC. J is TRBJ2-7 and V is TRBV6-1; 7 nucleotides align to TRBD2. Germline assignment: CDR1 MNHNS and CDR2 SASEGT. Losses at the gene ends were 8 bases for V and 3 bases for J; bases not matched to a gene: 4. This CDR3 has 12 residues.